The 13 T cell receptor beta chains below all came from one sample that was sequenced in a study of Ad26.COV2.S vaccination and SARS-CoV-2 variants (dated by TCRdb to the early 2020s). The library was obtained by the immunoSEQ multiplex PCR assay. Not all clones reach the TCRdb copy of this immuneACCESS table, which keeps in-frame sequences only. Checked studies attribute under half of the gap to unresolved V genes and leave the rest unexplained. The sample includes 350,000 to 400,000 clones, with around 91% observed a single time. The ten largest make up approximately 1.9% of the sample. Explained via the paper, the treatment or condition label denotes: around 19 received Ad26.COV2.S at low or high dose, single or two shots; roughly 5 received placebo; per-sample allocation not given. For vaccine and placebo recipients, the sequenced repertoires came from samples collected on day 63 after the first injection.

Source: peripheral blood, taken in a trial of Ad26.COV2.S vaccine versus placebo. These receptors were obtained from a person between 18 and 65 years old who received the Ad26.COV2.S COVID-19 vaccine or a placebo.

The genes are TRBV28 and TRBJ2-7; the D gene is possibly TRBD1 (6 bases). The CDR3 length is 16 residues. The ends were cut back, 6 bases at V and 3 bases at J, with 21 bases in the middle. Looked up from germline, CDR1 is MDHEN and CDR2 is SYDVKM. CDR3 nucleotide sequence: TGTGCCAGCAGCTCTCCTCCGGACAGTGGGCTCTACGAGCAGTACTTC. Its translation: CASSSPPDSGLYEQYF.

The rearrangement joins TRBV3-1 (or the pseudogene TRBV3-2) to TRBJ2-5, with TRBD1 identical over 7 bases. CDR1 and CDR2 (germline): LGHDT, YNNKEL (reference sequence). The trim removed 3 bases at V and 4 bases at J, leaving 11 bases unmatched. This CDR3 has 16 residues. The CDR3, as DNA: TGTGCCAGCAGCCACCGGGACAGACAGATCCTAGAGACCCAGTACTTC. Protein: CASSHRDRQILETQYF.

The rearrangement uses TRBV9 and TRBJ1-2; the D gene is possibly TRBD1 (5 bases). From germline, CDR1 is SGDLS and CDR2 YYNGEE. The CDR3 consists of 14 residues. The V end lost 4 bases, the J end lost 8 bases, and 18 bases lay between the germline ends. The CDR3 DNA sequence: TGTGCCAGCAGCCCCTCAGGAGACAGTTGGGGCTACACCTTC. Amino acid sequence: CASSPSGDSWGYTF. Full variable domain (missing parts from reference TRBV9 and TRBJ1-2): DSGVTQTPKHLITATGQRVTLRCSPRSGDLSVYWYQQSLDQGLQFLIQYYNGEERAKGNILERFSAQQFPDLHSELNLSSLELGDSALYFCASSPSGDSWGYTFGSGTRLTVV.

The V gene is TRBV7-3, the J gene TRBJ2-1; D is uncertain. The CDR3 has 14 residues. Trimming removed 2 bases from V and 5 bases from J, with 10 bases in between. The germline V gene has CDR1 SGHTA and CDR2 FQGTGA. The CDR3 DNA sequence: TGTGCCAGCAGCTTACTGACTGGGAACAATGAGCAGTTCTTC. It encodes CASSLLTGNNEQFF. The full variable domain, rest sourced from reference TRBV7-3 and TRBJ2-1, is GAGVSQTPSNKVTEKGKYVELRCDPISGHTALYWYRQSLGQGPEFLIYFQGTGAADDSGLPNDRFFAVRPEGSVSTLKIQRTERGDSAVYLCASSLLTGNNEQFFGPGTRLTVL.

Points on this clone: Other DNA sequences from this sample encode an identical CDR3 as well. This chain uses TRBV5-1 with TRBJ1-1; D is possibly TRBD1 (5 bases). V was pared by 0 bases and J by 5 bases, with 5 bases between. The CDR3 has 12 residues. Germline lookup yields CDR1 SGHRS and CDR2 YFSETQ. This CDR3 is CASSLEGTEAFF. CDR3 nucleotides: TGCGCCAGCAGCTTGGAGGGGACTGAAGCTTTCTTT.

The V call is TRBV14, the J call TRBJ2-2; a weak D match, TRBD2 (6 bases). V was clipped by 4 bases and J by 5 bases, with 14 bases between them. Germline CDR1 SGHDN, CDR2 FVKESK. This CDR3 is built from 15 residues. The CDR3 protein is CASSRRAGGTGELFF. As DNA, the CDR3 is TGTGCCAGCAGCCGCCGAGCGGGCGGAACCGGGGAGCTGTTTTTT.

The chain uses TRBV4-1 and TRBJ2-7; D not certain. The CDR3 covers 13 residues. Looked up from germline, CDR1 is MGHRA and CDR2 is YSYEKL. V was trimmed by 1 base and J by 3 bases, leaving 7 bases between them. CDR3 in DNA: TGCGCCAGCAGCCAAGGCGTTCACTACGAGCAGTACTTC. Translated: CASSQGVHYEQYF.

The chain uses TRBV24-1 and TRBJ2-3, with 10 bases aligning to TRBD1. Germline V gene sequence: CDR1 KGHDR, CDR2 SFDVKD. Losses at the gene ends were 2 bases for V and 2 bases for J; bases not matched to a gene: 3. This CDR3 comprises 16 residues. In DNA form, the CDR3 reads TGTGCCACCAGTGATTCGGACAGGGGGTCCACAGATACGCAGTATTTT. This encodes CATSDSDRGSTDTQYF.

As regards this clone: The sample holds other DNA sequences that translate to the same CDR3. The chain carries TRBV5-1 and TRBJ2-7; the D gene could be TRBD1 or TRBD2 (5 bases each). Germline V gene data show CDR1 as SGHRS and CDR2 as YFSETQ. This CDR3 is 16 amino acids long. Trimming pared 4 bases from V and 6 bases from J, leaving 23 bases between. The CDR3 bases are TGCGCCAGCAGCCTGGAGGTTCTTGGGACGGGCTCCGAGCAGTACTTC. Protein product: CASSLEVLGTGSEQYF.

V and J are TRBV5-6 and TRBJ2-6; D is ambiguous. The CDR3 totals 16 residues. Germline V gives CDR1 SGHDT, CDR2 YYEEEE. Trimming cost V 3 bases and J 2 bases, with 12 bases left between them. The CDR3 protein is CASSSEGSPGANVLTF. Here the CDR3 DNA reads TGTGCCAGCAGCTCAGAAGGGTCCCCTGGGGCCAACGTCCTGACTTTC.

A remark on this clone: Other DNA sequences from this sample encode an identical CDR3 as well. The CDR3 loop is CASSGSNQPQHF. The CDR3 coding sequence is TGTGCCAGCTCAGGTAGCAATCAGCCCCAGCATTTT. The gene calls are TRBV2 and TRBJ1-5, with D unresolved. The germline CDR1 and CDR2 sequences are SNHLY and FYNNEI. Trimming shortened V by 8 bases and J by 0 bases, and 5 bases separated the two germline ends. This CDR3 contains 12 residues.

The V gene is TRBV19, the J gene TRBJ1-6; D is perhaps TRBD1 (6 bases). V lost 7 bases to trimming and J lost 3 bases, with 16 bases between them. CDR1 LNHDA and CDR2 SQIVND come from the germline V gene (reference sequence). CDR3 length equals 16 residues. As DNA, the CDR3 is TGTGCCAGTACCACTGGACAGCGCCTCTATAATTCACCCCTCCACTTT. Its protein is CASTTGQRLYNSPLHF.

The sample holds one count of this clone. In DNA form, the CDR3 reads TGTGCCTGGAGCCTCGGGGGGCCCAGCTCTGGGGCCAACGTCCTGACTTTC. Translation: CAWSLGGPSSGANVLTF. V gene TRBV30 combines with J gene TRBJ2-6, with a tentative D call TRBD2 (7 bases). This CDR3 has 17 residues. Germline values: CDR1 GTSNPN, CDR2 SVGIG (reference sequence). The V end was cut by 3 bases, the J end by 0 bases, with 15 bases between.